A selection of T cell receptor beta chains follows, all from one sample in a study of shared clonotypes between healthy human individuals. The repertoire was sequenced with immunoSEQ multiplex PCR; TCRdb's copy has only in-frame clones and lacks some. The table shows about 1.1 million clones, with approximately 78% occurring only once. The specimen sequenced was memory CD4+ T cells from PBMCs. These receptors were collected from a man aged 18 to 29 in good health. Some clones in this sample may be carry-over from other donors' samples. Both conserved end residues are part of each CDR3. The D gene is left open where the match is weak. Clone size, where shown, is once, few, many, or a class for clones that have expanded.

CDR3 protein: CASRALAGGATGELFF
CDR3 DNA: TGTGCCAGCAGAGCACTAGCGGGAGGCGCCACCGGGGAGCTGTTTTTT
V gene: TRBV2
J gene: TRBJ2-2
clone size: -
D gene: TRBD2

CDR3 protein: CASTPTLAGNGETQYF
CDR3 DNA: TGCGCCAGCACCCCCACCCTAGCGGGTAACGGGGAGACCCAGTACTTC
V gene: TRBV5-1
J gene: TRBJ2-5
clone size: -
D gene: TRBD2

CDR3 protein: CASMSEGNGYGYTF
CDR3 DNA: TGTGCCAGCATGTCGGAGGGGAACGGCTATGGCTACACCTTC
V gene: TRBV2
J gene: TRBJ1-2
clone size: -
D gene: -

CDR3 protein: CASREVEATGELFF
CDR3 DNA: TGCGCCAGCAGGGAAGTCGAGGCCACCGGGGAGCTGTTTTTT
V gene: TRBV5-1
J gene: TRBJ2-2
clone size: -
D gene: -

CDR3 protein: CASSMTGNEQYF
CDR3 DNA: TGTGCCAGCAGTATGACAGGTAACGAGCAGTACTTC
V gene: TRBV6-1
J gene: TRBJ2-7
clone size: -
D gene: -

CDR3 protein: CSVEGNPGTRTDTQYF
CDR3 DNA: TGCAGCGTTGAAGGTAATCCGGGAACCCGCACAGATACGCAGTATTTT
V gene: TRBV29-1
J gene: TRBJ2-3
clone size: -
D gene: -

CDR3 protein: CAISERWEAFF
CDR3 DNA: TGTGCCATCAGTGAAAGGTGGGAAGCTTTCTTT
V gene: TRBV10-3
J gene: TRBJ1-1
clone size: -
D gene: -

CDR3 protein: CASSLTEGGLDEAFF
CDR3 DNA: TGTGCCAGCTCCCTCACGGAGGGGGGTCTAGATGAAGCTTTCTTT
V gene: TRBV18
J gene: TRBJ1-1
clone size: -
D gene: -

CDR3 protein: CASSRSFTDTQYF
CDR3 DNA: TGTGCCAGCTCAAGGTCTTTCACAGATACGCAGTATTTT
V gene: TRBV11-3
J gene: TRBJ2-3
clone size: -
D gene: -

CDR3 protein: CASDRRGNTEAFF
CDR3 DNA: TGTGCCAGCGACCGGAGGGGAAACACTGAAGCTTTCTTT
V gene: TRBV13
J gene: TRBJ1-1
clone size: many
D gene: -

CDR3 protein: CASSLDGRGAYYGYTF
CDR3 DNA: TGCGCCAGCAGCTTGGATGGCAGGGGGGCGTACTATGGCTACACCTTC
V gene: TRBV5-1
J gene: TRBJ1-2
clone size: few
D gene: TRBD1

CDR3 protein: CASSSGTGLYGYTF
CDR3 DNA: TGTGCCAGCAGCTCGGGTACAGGTCTCTATGGCTACACCTTC
V gene: TRBV6-1
J gene: TRBJ1-2
clone size: -
D gene: -

CDR3 protein: CASSLSSTDTQYF
CDR3 DNA: TGTGCCAGCAGCTTATCTAGCACAGATACGCAGTATTTT
V gene: TRBV11-2
J gene: TRBJ2-3
clone size: -
D gene: -

CDR3 protein: CATNSGQVLLSGANVLTF
CDR3 DNA: TGCGCCACAAATTCCGGACAGGTCCTGCTCTCTGGGGCCAACGTCCTGACTTTC
V gene: TRBV5-1
J gene: TRBJ2-6
clone size: -
D gene: TRBD1

CDR3 protein: CSVIPGRTEAFF
CDR3 DNA: TGCAGCGTTATCCCGGGCAGGACTGAAGCTTTCTTT
V gene: TRBV29-1
J gene: TRBJ1-1
clone size: -
D gene: -

CDR3 protein: CASSLDPRQPQHF
CDR3 DNA: TGTGCCAGCAGCCTTGACCCGAGACAGCCCCAGCATTTT
V gene: TRBV7-3
J gene: TRBJ1-5
clone size: -
D gene: -

CDR3 protein: CASKGSGDTEAFF
CDR3 DNA: TGTGCCAGTAAGGGGTCCGGGGACACTGAAGCTTTCTTT
V gene: TRBV19
J gene: TRBJ1-1
clone size: -
D gene: -

CDR3 protein: CASSKRPGLAGGPDEQYF
CDR3 DNA: TGTGCCAGCAGCAAACGTCCGGGACTAGCGGGAGGGCCTGACGAGCAGTACTTC
V gene: TRBV21-1
J gene: TRBJ2-7
clone size: -
D gene: -

CDR3 protein: CASSTRTGDDNYGYTF
CDR3 DNA: TGTGCCAGTAGTACCAGGACAGGGGATGATAACTATGGCTACACCTTC
V gene: TRBV19
J gene: TRBJ1-2
clone size: -
D gene: TRBD1

CDR3 protein: CASSSWGRALGELFF
CDR3 DNA: TGTGCCAGCAGCAGCTGGGGGAGGGCCTTGGGGGAGCTGTTTTTT
V gene: TRBV28
J gene: TRBJ2-2
clone size: -
D gene: TRBD2

CDR3 protein: CASSKAQGSNQPQHF
CDR3 DNA: TGTGCCAGCAGCAAAGCACAGGGCAGCAATCAGCCCCAGCATTTT
V gene: TRBV21-1
J gene: TRBJ1-5
clone size: -
D gene: -

CDR3 protein: CASNPGLAASTDTQYF
CDR3 DNA: TGCGCCAGCAATCCGGGACTAGCGGCTAGCACAGATACGCAGTATTTT
V gene: TRBV5-1
J gene: TRBJ2-3
clone size: -
D gene: TRBD2

CDR3 protein: CASKKVQLNTEAFF
CDR3 DNA: TGTGCCAGCAAAAAAGTACAATTGAACACTGAAGCTTTCTTT
V gene: TRBV2
J gene: TRBJ1-1
clone size: -
D gene: -

CDR3 protein: CASSIPGPGSGNTIYF
CDR3 DNA: TGTGCCAGTAGTATTCCGGGCCCCGGGTCTGGAAACACCATATATTTT
V gene: TRBV19
J gene: TRBJ1-3
clone size: -
D gene: -